This T cell receptor beta chain comes out of a study of blood T cell repertoires in COVID-19 (dated by TCRdb to 2018 to 2021). In terms of the full investigation: Samples covering the acute and convalescent phases of COVID-19 were provided by collaborators in the United States, Italy and Spain. The material from the prospective study consisted of cDNA or gDNA derived from T cells, B-cell-depleted T cells, or PBMCs. Subjects who had been exposed to COVID-19, were actively infected with it, or had recovered from it provided the deeply sampled blood TCRbeta repertoires that made up the dataset. The repertoires were released in a freely available public database meant as a resource for research on the immune response to SARS-CoV-2. Samples were obtained from the ongoing ImmuneRACE study (first 160 participants) and from 1,254 subjects provided by 6 global collaborators. A de-identified subject ID, COVID-19 status, age in years and sex were almost always included in the sample metadata. Where available, HLA class I and class II types were taken from metadata supplied by the sample provider and were not determined by assay-based typing.

Each collaborating institution followed its own protocols to collect whole blood in K2EDTA tubes. For TCRbeta analysis, collaborators shipped samples as frozen whole blood, isolated PBMCs, or DNA extracted from either of those sample types. CDR1 is given as LNHNV and CDR2 as YYDKDF, both from the germline V gene (reference sequence). Measured from the cysteine to the phenylalanine, the CDR3 is 17 residues long. Solely the CDR3 DNA is kept, with 51 bases framed from the first base. The junction shows trimming of 1 base on V and 0 bases on J, and the gene matches do not reach 6 bases of it. Summary of the overall study and its limitations: Clinical and demographic metadata were provided uncurated, with the amount varying by source and participant.

With respect to this clone: This receptor's antigen is unknown. Base quality data are lacking; no much larger clone is found one base away.

TCRbeta CDR3 regions were amplified from genomic DNA by means of the immunoSEQ Assay, a bias-controlled multiplex PCR. On the authors' methods: Nucleated cell counts per sample were estimated from amplification of reference gene primers within the assay. Sequence reads were collapsed and filtered to measure the absolute abundance of every unique TCRbeta CDR3 rearrangement. Productive Simpson clonality was computed per sample as the square root of Simpson's diversity index over productive rearrangements. TCRdb holds this immuneACCESS table with in-frame rearrangements only. Some clones are missing; in checked studies, unresolved V genes explain under half, and the rest has no known cause. That table furnishes V, J and clone size, whereas the DNA furnished D and trimming. Here the sample has under 100,000 clones; around 90% occur a single time. Of the sample, approximately 4.4% is held by the ten largest clones.

Rearrangement joined TRBV15 to TRBJ2-1, with 7 central nucleotides matching TRBD2. The sequencing input was peripheral blood. The clonotype originates from a man in his forties or fifties with active COVID-19. The nucleotide sequence reads as follows: TGTGCCACCAGCAGAGGGTTGGGCGGGAGCTCCTACAATGAGCAGTTCTTC. It translates to CATSRGLGGSSYNEQFF.